The rows below give T cell receptor beta chains drawn from one sample of a study of early T cells in non-severe SARS-CoV-2 infection. In TCRdb, the 5' RACE reads were re-called with MiXCR into one record per CDR3 protein. The table has over 50,000 distinct CDR3 sequences, approximately 10% seen once. Sequenced input: whole blood. The receptors originated from an adult who was a healthcare worker with PCR-confirmed SARS-CoV-2 infection or an uninfected control (not recorded which). Both conserved end residues are part of each CDR3. Each record gives: clone size, D gene, V gene, CDR3 length, J gene, CDR3 DNA, CDR3 protein. A D gene is named only where the DNA matches it firmly. The size of a clone is reported for some rows only, either as once, few or many, or as a class for expanded clones.

clone size: NA
D gene: NA
V gene: TRBV5-1
CDR3 length: 14
J gene: TRBJ1-2
CDR3 DNA: TGCGCCAGCAGCTTGCCGCAGGGAAACTATGGCTACACCTTC
CDR3 protein: CASSLPQGNYGYTF

clone size: few
D gene: NA
V gene: TRBV27
CDR3 length: 11
J gene: TRBJ2-7
CDR3 DNA: TGTGCCAGCAGTCGGGGGTACGAGCAGTACTTC
CDR3 protein: CASSRGYEQYF

clone size: NA
D gene: NA
V gene: TRBV14
CDR3 length: 13
J gene: TRBJ2-1
CDR3 DNA: TGTGCCAGCAGCCAAGTGTCTAGCGTTGAGCAGTTCTTC
CDR3 protein: CASSQVSSVEQFF

clone size: NA
D gene: TRBD1
V gene: TRBV9
CDR3 length: 15
J gene: TRBJ2-5
CDR3 DNA: TGTGCCAGCAGCGTAGAACCAGGGGGCAGAGAGACCCAGTACTTC
CDR3 protein: CASSVEPGGRETQYF

clone size: many
D gene: NA
V gene: TRBV7-8
CDR3 length: 17
J gene: TRBJ2-5
CDR3 DNA: TGTGCCAGCAGCAAGGACTTGAGACTCCCGCGGGAAGAGACCCAGTACTTC
CDR3 protein: CASSKDLRLPREETQYF

clone size: many
D gene: TRBD2
V gene: TRBV5-1
CDR3 length: 18
J gene: TRBJ2-5
CDR3 DNA: TGCGCCAGCAGCTTGGGAGGACTAGAGTGGGTGGAACTAGAGACCCAGTACTTC
CDR3 protein: CASSLGGLEWVELETQYF

clone size: many
D gene: TRBD2
V gene: TRBV3-1
CDR3 length: 14
J gene: TRBJ2-3
CDR3 DNA: TGTGCCAGCAGCCCCCCCGGGGGGATAGATACGCAGTATTTT
CDR3 protein: CASSPPGGIDTQYF

clone size: NA
D gene: NA
V gene: TRBV10-3
CDR3 length: 13
J gene: TRBJ2-5
CDR3 DNA: TGTGCCATCGGGGTAGGGTCTTCAGAGACCCAGTACTTC
CDR3 protein: CAIGVGSSETQYF

clone size: many
D gene: NA
V gene: TRBV20-1
CDR3 length: 13
J gene: TRBJ2-7
CDR3 DNA: TGCAGTGCTAGTACCAGGGATCCCTACGAGCAGTACTTC
CDR3 protein: CSASTRDPYEQYF

clone size: many
D gene: NA
V gene: TRBV27
CDR3 length: 13
J gene: TRBJ1-1
CDR3 DNA: TGTGCCAGCAGTTTATCAGAGAACACTGAAGCTTTCTTT
CDR3 protein: CASSLSENTEAFF

clone size: NA
D gene: TRBD1
V gene: TRBV27
CDR3 length: 15
J gene: TRBJ2-1
CDR3 DNA: TGTGCCAGCAGTTTCGACAGGGACGCCTACAATGAGCAGTTCTTC
CDR3 protein: CASSFDRDAYNEQFF

clone size: NA
D gene: TRBD1
V gene: TRBV20-1
CDR3 length: 15
J gene: TRBJ2-7
CDR3 DNA: TGCAGTGCTAGCGGGACAGGGAATCGCTCCTACGAGCAGTACTTC
CDR3 protein: CSASGTGNRSYEQYF

clone size: many
D gene: TRBD1
V gene: TRBV11-2
CDR3 length: 16
J gene: TRBJ2-1
CDR3 DNA: TGTGCCAGCAGCTACCTTAGGGGGCGCACACACAATGAGCAGTTCTTC
CDR3 protein: CASSYLRGRTHNEQFF

clone size: many
D gene: TRBD2
V gene: TRBV7-2
CDR3 length: 15
J gene: TRBJ2-7
CDR3 DNA: TGTGCCAGCAGCCTAAGACTAGCGGGGGGGTACGAGCAGTACTTC
CDR3 protein: CASSLRLAGGYEQYF

clone size: many
D gene: NA
V gene: TRBV5-1
CDR3 length: 13
J gene: TRBJ2-1
CDR3 DNA: TGCGCCAGCAGCTTCGACCCGATCAATGAGCAGTTCTTC
CDR3 protein: CASSFDPINEQFF

clone size: many
D gene: TRBD2
V gene: TRBV12-3/TRBV12-4
CDR3 length: 12
J gene: TRBJ2-1
CDR3 DNA: TGTGCCAGCAGTGGGACTAGCATGGAGCAGTTCTTC
CDR3 protein: CASSGTSMEQFF

clone size: many
D gene: TRBD1
V gene: TRBV12-3/TRBV12-4
CDR3 length: 18
J gene: TRBJ1-5
CDR3 DNA: TGTGCCAGCAGTTCGGGGGTCTGGACAGGCAAAGGCAATCAGCCCCAGCATTTT
CDR3 protein: CASSSGVWTGKGNQPQHF

clone size: many
D gene: TRBD1
V gene: TRBV5-1
CDR3 length: 14
J gene: TRBJ1-5
CDR3 DNA: TGCGCCAGCAGCTTGGACAGGGGGAGTCAGCCCCAGCATTTT
CDR3 protein: CASSLDRGSQPQHF

clone size: NA
D gene: NA
V gene: TRBV12-3/TRBV12-4
CDR3 length: 14
J gene: TRBJ2-7
CDR3 DNA: TGTGCCAGCAGTTTAAGGACTAACCGGCACGAGCAGTACTTC
CDR3 protein: CASSLRTNRHEQYF